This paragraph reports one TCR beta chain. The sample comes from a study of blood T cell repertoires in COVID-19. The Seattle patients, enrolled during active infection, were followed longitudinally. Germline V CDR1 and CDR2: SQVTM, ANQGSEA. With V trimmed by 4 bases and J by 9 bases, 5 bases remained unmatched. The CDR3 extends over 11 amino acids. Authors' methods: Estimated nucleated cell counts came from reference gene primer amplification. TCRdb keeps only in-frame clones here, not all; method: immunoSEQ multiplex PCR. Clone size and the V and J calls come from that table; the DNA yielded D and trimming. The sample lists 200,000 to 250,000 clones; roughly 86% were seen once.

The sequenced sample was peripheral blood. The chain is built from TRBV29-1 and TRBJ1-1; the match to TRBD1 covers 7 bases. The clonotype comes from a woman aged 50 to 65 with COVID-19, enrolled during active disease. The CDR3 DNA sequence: TGCAGCGTTGGGTGGGGACAGAAAGCTTTCTTT. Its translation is CSVGWGQKAFF.